The next 13 T cell receptor beta chains were all read from a single sample in a study of cytomegalovirus exposure and HLA in healthy donors. The PCR had 60 Vbeta and 13 Jbeta primers. Some clones are missing from TCRdb's copy, which holds only in-frame ones; the method was immunoSEQ multiplex PCR. The sample lists 130,000 or so clones, around 70% seen once, with around 7% in the top ten. The sample taken for sequencing was PBMCs. Source of these receptors: a man aged 35 to 55 in good health and CMV-seropositive.

The rearrangement links TRBV5-6 to TRBJ2-2, with 9 bases lining up with TRBD2. Germline CDR1 and CDR2: SGHDT and YYEEEE. The CDR3 extends over 16 amino acids. Unmatched junction bases numbered 9, after V lost 2 bases and J lost 7 bases. The CDR3, as DNA: TGTGCCAGCAGCTTCGTCTTAGCGGGAGTAAGCGGGGAGCTGTTTTTT. This codes for CASSFVLAGVSGELFF.

This clone was picked up one time. This chain links TRBV5-4 with TRBJ2-6, with a possible D match to TRBD1 (5 bases). This CDR3 region has 15 residues. CDR1 SGHNT and CDR2 YYREEE come from the germline V gene (reference sequence). Trimming took 0 bases from V and 5 from J, leaving 9 bases between them. The CDR3 reads CASSLEQGRANVLTF. CDR3 in DNA: TGTGCCAGCAGCTTGGAGCAGGGTAGGGCCAACGTCCTGACTTTC. The entire variable domain, with the rest obtained from reference TRBV5-4 and TRBJ2-6, is as follows: ETGVTQSPTHLIKTRGQQVTLRCSSQSGHNTVSWYQQALGQGPQFIFQYYREEENGRGNFPPRFSGLQFPNYSSELNVNALELDDSALYLCASSLEQGRANVLTFGAGSRLTVL.

The J gene is TRBJ2-7, the V gene TRBV4-2; maybe TRBD1 (6 bases). V lost 4 bases and J lost 3, with 25 bases in between. CDR3 size: 18 residues. Germline CDR1 is LGHNA and CDR2 is YNFKEQ. CDR3 sequence reads: CASSPFSIGQTPLYEQYF. CDR3 DNA sequence: TGTGCCAGCAGCCCCTTCTCTATAGGACAGACCCCTCTCTACGAGCAGTACTTC.

The gene calls are TRBV18 and TRBJ1-4; a weak D match, TRBD1 (5 bases). Trimming cost V 6 bases and J 4 bases, with 12 bases left between them. This CDR3 has 14 residues. In germline, CDR1 is KGHSH, CDR2 LQKENI. CDR3 in DNA: TGTGCCAGCTCGCTGGGGGGGAGTAATGAAAAACTGTTTTTT. Amino acids: CASSLGGSNEKLFF.

The chain joins TRBV29-1 to TRBJ2-7, with a possible D match to TRBD1 (6 bases). The CDR3 is 11 amino acids. The V end lost 5 bases, the J end lost 5 bases, and 10 bases lay between the germline ends. CDR1 and CDR2 from the germline V gene are SQVTM and ANQGSEA. The CDR3 is CSVKQGHEQYF. Written as DNA, the CDR3 is TGCAGCGTTAAACAGGGCCACGAGCAGTACTTC.

V gene TRBV7-8 combines with J gene TRBJ2-7; possibly TRBD2 for D (6 bases). Trimming took off 6 bases at V and 3 bases at J, with 6 bases between the two ends. Germline-derived CDR1 and CDR2 are SGHVS and FQNEAQ. The CDR3 consists of 11 residues. As DNA, the CDR3 is TGTGCCAGCAGGGACTACTACGAGCAGTACTTC. Translating gives CASRDYYEQYF.

This chain uses TRBV5-4 with TRBJ2-3; TRBD2 agrees at 7 bases. The ends lost 4 bases at V and 1 base at J; junction bases unmatched: 12. The CDR3 sequence is 17 residues long. CDR1 SGHNT and CDR2 YYREEE come from the germline V gene (reference sequence). Here the CDR3 DNA reads TGTGCCAGCAGCCCGGAACCCCTAGCGGTAGGCACAGATACGCAGTATTTT. Its protein is CASSPEPLAVGTDTQYF.

V and J are TRBV19 and TRBJ1-1; 8 bases map to TRBD1. CDR1 and CDR2 from the germline V gene are LNHDA and SQIVND (reference sequence). The CDR3 has 16 amino acids. The V and J ends lost 7 bases and 3 bases, in that order; junction bases with no gene match: 13. The CDR3 reads CASTPSTGAVYTEAFF. CDR3 bases: TGTGCCAGTACCCCCTCGACAGGGGCGGTGTACACTGAAGCTTTCTTT.

This clone was seen more than once but under ten times. The V gene is TRBV27, the J gene TRBJ1-2; D is unclear. The CDR3 consists of 11 residues. The germline V gene encodes CDR1 MNHEY and CDR2 SMNVEV (reference sequence). Trimming pared 4 bases from V and 8 bases from J, leaving 8 bases between. The CDR3 loop is CASSSGGGYTF. The CDR3 DNA reads TGTGCCAGCAGTTCTGGAGGGGGCTACACCTTC.

This chain joins TRBV7-8 and TRBJ1-3; D ambiguous. Germline values: CDR1 SGHVS, CDR2 FQNEAQ. The CDR3 loop spans 16 amino acids. Trimming cost V 2 bases and J 2 bases, with 13 bases left between them. The CDR3 DNA reads as TGTGCCAGCAGCTTAATCCCCTCCCGAGCTGGAAACACCATATATTTT. This sequence encodes CASSLIPSRAGNTIYF.

A single count supports this clone. This chain connects TRBV27 to TRBJ2-1; D may be TRBD1 (6 bases). Trimming removed 2 bases from V and 4 bases from J, with 15 bases in between. The CDR3 extends over 16 amino acids. CDR1 and CDR2 (germline): MNHEY, SMNVEV (reference sequence). The CDR3 loop is CASSLSPGDRYNEQFF. CDR3 DNA: TGTGCCAGCAGTTTAAGTCCAGGGGATAGGTACAATGAGCAGTTCTTC.

The chain combines TRBV6-5 with TRBJ2-7; D might be TRBD1 (7 bases). Trimming took off 11 bases at V and 1 base at J, with 15 bases between the two ends. The germline CDR1 and CDR2 sequences are MNHEY and SVGAGI. This CDR3 comprises 13 residues. The CDR3 here is CAAGQGVSYEQYF. CDR3 DNA sequence: TGTGCCGCGGGGCAGGGGGTTTCCTACGAGCAGTACTTC.

This clone was picked up one time. Other DNA sequences in the sample encode the same CDR3. The chain links TRBV2 to TRBJ2-7; 8 bases match TRBD2. Unmatched junction bases numbered 7, after V lost 5 bases and J lost 7 bases. Germline assignment: CDR1 SNHLY and CDR2 FYNNEI. This CDR3 contains 13 residues. CDR3 in amino acids: CASSSQRGYEQYF. In DNA, the CDR3 is TGTGCCAGCAGTTCGCAGCGGGGGTATGAGCAGTACTTC.